This T cell receptor beta chain derives from a study of cytomegalovirus exposure and HLA in healthy donors. Study-level background: Around 180 million T cells yielded approximately 100 million unique TCR beta sequences, as an earlier analysis found.

The PCR contained 60 Vbeta and 13 Jbeta primers. TCRdb keeps only in-frame clones here, not all; method: immunoSEQ multiplex PCR. Of 100,000 to 120,000 clones in the sample, around three quarters were seen once. General study findings and limits: In a later analysis, a missense DCLRE1C variant was linked to TCR beta V- and J-gene trimming. Reports indicate that TCR beta sequences accurately predicted the HLA-A and HLA-B alleles of most subjects. A later analysis showed TCR association rates differing by HLA locus, peaking at DRB1 and lowest at HLA-C.

As concerns this clone: The target antigen is unknown.

Trimming left V 2 bases short and J 10 bases short, with 16 bases between. CDR3 size: 14 residues. Per the germline V gene, CDR1 is SGHRS and CDR2 is YFSETQ. The material sequenced was PBMCs. The receptor's source is a woman aged 25 to 39 in good health and CMV-seronegative. The chain is built from TRBV5-1 and TRBJ2-1; D not certain. The CDR3 region has the DNA TGCGCCAGCAGCTTTTTGTCAGCCGCAGGAGAGCAGTTCTTC. It encodes CASSFLSAAGEQFF.